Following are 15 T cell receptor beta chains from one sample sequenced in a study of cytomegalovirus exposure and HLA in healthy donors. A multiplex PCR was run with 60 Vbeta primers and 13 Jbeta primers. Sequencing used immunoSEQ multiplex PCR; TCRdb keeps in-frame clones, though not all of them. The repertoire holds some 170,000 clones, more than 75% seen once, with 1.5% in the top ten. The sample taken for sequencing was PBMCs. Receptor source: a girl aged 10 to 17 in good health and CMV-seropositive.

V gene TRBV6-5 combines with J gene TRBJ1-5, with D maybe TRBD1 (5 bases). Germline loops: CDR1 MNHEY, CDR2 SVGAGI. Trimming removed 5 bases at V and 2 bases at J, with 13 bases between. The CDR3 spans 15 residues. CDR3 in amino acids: CASSIKGLGNQPQHF. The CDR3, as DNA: TGTGCCAGCAGTATTAAGGGGTTGGGCAATCAGCCCCAGCATTTT.

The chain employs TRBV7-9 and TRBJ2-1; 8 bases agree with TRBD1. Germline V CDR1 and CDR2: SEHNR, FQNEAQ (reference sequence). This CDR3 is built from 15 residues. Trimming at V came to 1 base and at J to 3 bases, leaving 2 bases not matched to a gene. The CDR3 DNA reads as TGTGCCAGCAGCTTAGTTGGACAGGGCTACAATGAGCAGTTCTTC. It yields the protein CASSLVGQGYNEQFF.

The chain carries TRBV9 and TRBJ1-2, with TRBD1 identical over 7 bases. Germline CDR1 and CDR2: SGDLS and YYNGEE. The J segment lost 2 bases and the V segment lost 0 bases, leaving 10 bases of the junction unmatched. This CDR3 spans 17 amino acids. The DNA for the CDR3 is TGTGCCAGCAGCGTAGCTGGAGACGACAGGGTCAACTATGGCTACACCTTC. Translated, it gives CASSVAGDDRVNYGYTF.

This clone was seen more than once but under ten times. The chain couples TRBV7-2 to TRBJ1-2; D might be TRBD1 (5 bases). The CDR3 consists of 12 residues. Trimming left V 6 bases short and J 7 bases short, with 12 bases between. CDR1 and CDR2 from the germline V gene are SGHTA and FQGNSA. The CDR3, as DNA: TGTGCCAGCAGTTCCCGGACAAGTGGCTACACCTTC. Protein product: CASSSRTSGYTF.

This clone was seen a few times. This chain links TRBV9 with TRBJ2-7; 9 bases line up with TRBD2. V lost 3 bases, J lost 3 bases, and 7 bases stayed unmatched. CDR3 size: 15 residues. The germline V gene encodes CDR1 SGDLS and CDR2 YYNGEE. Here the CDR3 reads CASSARLADRYEQYF. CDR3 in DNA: TGTGCCAGCAGCGCCCGACTAGCGGACCGCTACGAGCAGTACTTC.

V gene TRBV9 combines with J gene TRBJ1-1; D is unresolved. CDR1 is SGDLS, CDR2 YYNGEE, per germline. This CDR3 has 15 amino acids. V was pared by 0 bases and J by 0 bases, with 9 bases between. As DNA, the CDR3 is TGTGCCAGCAGCGTAGTCTCAGACATGAACACTGAAGCTTTCTTT. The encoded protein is CASSVVSDMNTEAFF.

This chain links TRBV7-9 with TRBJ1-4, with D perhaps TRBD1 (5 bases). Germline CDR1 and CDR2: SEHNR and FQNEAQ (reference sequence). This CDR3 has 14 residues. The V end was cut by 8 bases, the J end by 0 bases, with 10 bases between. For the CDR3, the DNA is TGTGCCAGCGGACATCCGGCAACTAATGAAAAACTGTTTTTT. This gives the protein CASGHPATNEKLFF.

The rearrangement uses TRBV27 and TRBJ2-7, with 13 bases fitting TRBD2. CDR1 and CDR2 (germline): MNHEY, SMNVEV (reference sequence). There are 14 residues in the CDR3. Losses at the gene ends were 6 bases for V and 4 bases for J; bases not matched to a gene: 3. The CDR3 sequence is CASSRLAGGYEQYF. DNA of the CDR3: TGTGCCAGCAGCCGACTAGCGGGAGGTTACGAGCAGTACTTC.

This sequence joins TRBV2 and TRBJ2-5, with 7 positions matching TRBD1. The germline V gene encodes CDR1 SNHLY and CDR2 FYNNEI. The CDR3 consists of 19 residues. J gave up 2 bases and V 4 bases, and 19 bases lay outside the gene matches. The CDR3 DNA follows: TGTGCCAGCAGTGGTTCTGGGGTGCCGGGACAGACCGATCAAGAGACCCAGTACTTC. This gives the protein CASSGSGVPGQTDQETQYF. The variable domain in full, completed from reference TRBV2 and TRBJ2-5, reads EPEVTQTPSHQVTQMGQEVILRCVPISNHLYFYWYRQILGQKVEFLVSFYNNEISEKSEIFDDQFSVERPDGSNFTLKIRSTKLEDSAMYFCASSGSGVPGQTDQETQYFGPGTRLLVL.

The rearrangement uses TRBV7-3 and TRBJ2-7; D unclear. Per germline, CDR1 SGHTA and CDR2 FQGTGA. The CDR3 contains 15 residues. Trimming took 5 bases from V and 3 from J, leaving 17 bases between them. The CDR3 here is CASSHRSHLVYEQYF. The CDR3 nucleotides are TGTGCCAGCAGCCATCGGTCCCATTTGGTCTACGAGCAGTACTTC. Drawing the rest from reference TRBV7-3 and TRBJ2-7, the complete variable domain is GAGVSQTPSNKVTEKGKYVELRCDPISGHTALYWYRQSLGQGPEFLIYFQGTGAADDSGLPNDRFFAVRPEGSVSTLKIQRTERGDSAVYLCASSHRSHLVYEQYFGPGTRLTVT.

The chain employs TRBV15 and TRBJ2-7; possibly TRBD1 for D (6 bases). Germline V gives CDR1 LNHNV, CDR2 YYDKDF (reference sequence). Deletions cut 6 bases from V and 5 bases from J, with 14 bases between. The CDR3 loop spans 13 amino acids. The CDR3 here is CATRQGMSHEQYF. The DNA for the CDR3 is TGTGCCACCAGACAGGGCATGAGCCACGAGCAGTACTTC.

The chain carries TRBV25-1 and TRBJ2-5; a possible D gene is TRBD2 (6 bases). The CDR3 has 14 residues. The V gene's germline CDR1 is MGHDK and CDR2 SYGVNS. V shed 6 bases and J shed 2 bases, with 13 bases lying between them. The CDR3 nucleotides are TGTGCCAGCAGACCCGGGACTGCGCAAGAGACCCAGTACTTC. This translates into CASRPGTAQETQYF.

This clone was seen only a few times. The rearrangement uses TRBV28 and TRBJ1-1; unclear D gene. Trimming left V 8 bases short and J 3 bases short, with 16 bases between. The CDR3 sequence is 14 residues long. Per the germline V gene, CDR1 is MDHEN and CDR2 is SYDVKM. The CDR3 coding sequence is TGTGCCAGCTTTATCGGCGGAGGGCACACTGAAGCTTTCTTT. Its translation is CASFIGGGHTEAFF. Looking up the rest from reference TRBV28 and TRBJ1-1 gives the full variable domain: DVKVTQSSRYLVKRTGEKVFLECVQDMDHENMFWYRQDPGLGLRLIYFSYDVKMKEKGDIPEGYSVSREKKERFSLILESASTNQTSMYLCASFIGGGHTEAFFGQGTRLTVV.

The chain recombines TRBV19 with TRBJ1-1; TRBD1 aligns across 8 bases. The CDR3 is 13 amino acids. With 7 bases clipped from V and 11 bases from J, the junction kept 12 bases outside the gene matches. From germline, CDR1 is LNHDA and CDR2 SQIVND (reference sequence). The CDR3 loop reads CASTKGQGVMAFF. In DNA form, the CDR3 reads TGTGCCAGTACCAAAGGACAGGGTGTGATGGCTTTCTTT.

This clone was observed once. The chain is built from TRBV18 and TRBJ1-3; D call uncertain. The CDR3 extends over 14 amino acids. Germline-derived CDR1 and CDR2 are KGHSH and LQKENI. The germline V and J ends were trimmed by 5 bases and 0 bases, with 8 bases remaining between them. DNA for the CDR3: TGTGCCAGCTCAGTAGATTTCTCTGGAAACACCATATATTTT. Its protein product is CASSVDFSGNTIYF.